One T cell receptor (beta chain) is described in this entry. A much larger clone sits a single nucleotide away, making a read error possible. One entry per CDR3 protein, called by TCRdb with MiXCR from the 5' RACE reads. Of around 50,000 distinct CDR3 sequences listed, over 9.5% are singletons. The CDR3 length is 14 residues. Germline V gene lookup returns CDR1 LNHDA and CDR2 SQIVND (reference sequence). The data were taken from a study of early T cells in non-severe SARS-CoV-2 infection. The V gene is TRBV19, the J gene TRBJ1-6; D unclear. Sequencing used whole blood. This receptor was identified in an adult who was a healthcare worker with PCR-confirmed SARS-CoV-2 infection or an uninfected control (not recorded which). The CDR3, as DNA: TGTGACAGTAGTGTAGGCGGCGGAAATTCACCCCTCCACTTT. Its protein is CDSSVGGGNSPLHF.